This is a list of T cell receptor beta chains from one sample in a study of T cell responses to AZD1222 COVID-19 vaccine. Sequenced by immunoSEQ multiplex PCR; TCRdb stores in-frame clones only, minus some. This table has approximately 150,000 clones, 89% appearing once. The input for sequencing was peripheral blood, taken on day 0 of AZD1222 vaccination. The receptors derive from an adult in good health. Each CDR3 is given with its conserved first and last residue. The order of the fields is V gene, CDR3 length, clone size, J gene, D gene, CDR3 DNA, CDR3 protein. D genes are given only for firm matches. The size of a clone is reported for some rows only, either as once, few or many, or as a class for expanded clones.

TRBV6-2/TRBV6-3	15	.	TRBJ2-1	.	TGTGCCAGCAGTTACCGTCGGGACTCCTACAATGAGCAGTTCTTC	CASSYRRDSYNEQFF
TRBV6-5	14	.	TRBJ1-2	.	TGTGCCAGCAGTTATGGAGGGCTCAACTATGGCTACACCTTC	CASSYGGLNYGYTF
TRBV18	20	.	TRBJ2-2	.	TGTGCCAGCTCACCAATCACCGTCGGAGGTCCAATAGAGAGGACCGGGGAGCTGTTTTTT	CASSPITVGGPIERTGELFF
TRBV2	16	.	TRBJ2-7	.	TGTGCCAGCAGTGAAGTGGGGGGGGCCCCCTCCTACGAGCAGTACTTC	CASSEVGGAPSYEQYF
TRBV10-3	12	.	TRBJ2-4	.	TGTGCCATCAGTGAGGTGGTAGGCATTCAGTACTTC	CAISEVVGIQYF
TRBV6-1	16	.	TRBJ2-6	.	TGTGCCAGCAGTGAATACCCGAGAGCCGGGGCCAACGTCCTGACTTTC	CASSEYPRAGANVLTF
TRBV5-3	12	.	TRBJ1-3	.	TGTGCCAGAAGCTTGGCGTTGGACACCATATATTTT	CARSLALDTIYF
TRBV5-1	14	.	TRBJ2-2	.	TGCGCCAGCAGCTGGGACATTTACATCGGGGAGCTGTTTTTT	CASSWDIYIGELFF
TRBV7-2	12	.	TRBJ1-2	.	TGTGCCAGCAGCTTGGTAGGGCGGGGCTACACCTTC	CASSLVGRGYTF
TRBV11-2	16	.	TRBJ2-1	TRBD2	TGTGCCAGCAGCTTAACTAGCGGGAGCTCCTACAATGAGCAGTTCTTC	CASSLTSGSSYNEQFF
TRBV4-1	13	many	TRBJ2-5	TRBD2	TGCGCCAGCAGCCAGGGAGGGTTGGAGACCCAGTACTTC	CASSQGGLETQYF
TRBV4-3	15	.	TRBJ1-3	.	TGCGCCAGCAGCCACCACTCGCCGGACAGAAACACCATATATTTT	CASSHHSPDRNTIYF
TRBV7-2	14	.	TRBJ1-1	.	TGTGCCAGCAGCTTAACAGGGTTGAACACTGAAGCTTTCTTT	CASSLTGLNTEAFF
TRBV5-4	13	.	TRBJ1-1	.	TGTGCCAGCAGTTATGACAGTAACACTGAAGCTTTCTTT	CASSYDSNTEAFF
TRBV6-2/TRBV6-3	11	few	TRBJ1-1	.	TGTGCCAGCAGTTGGACCACTGAAGCTTTCTTT	CASSWTTEAFF
TRBV11-3	14	.	TRBJ1-3	.	TGTGCCAGCAGCTGGGGCCGCGGAGGAGACACCATATATTTT	CASSWGRGGDTIYF
TRBV7-2	14	.	TRBJ2-1	.	TGTGCCAGCAGCTCCGGGCTAACAGGGAATGAGCAGTTCTTC	CASSSGLTGNEQFF
TRBV28	16	.	TRBJ1-5	.	TGTGCCAGCAGTCGACAATGGGGGGCCTCCAATCAGCCCCAGCATTTT	CASSRQWGASNQPQHF
TRBV6-6	15	.	TRBJ1-2	TRBD1	TGTGCCAGCAGTCTAGGGACAGGGGGCCGATATGGCTACACCTTC	CASSLGTGGRYGYTF
TRBV5-1	18	once	TRBJ2-2	.	TGCGCCAGCAGCTTGCGACTAGTGACCCGTTCGAACACCGGGGAGCTGTTTTTT	CASSLRLVTRSNTGELFF
TRBV29-1	13	many	TRBJ1-4	.	TGCAGCGTTGAAACCGGGGGGAATGAAAAACTGTTTTTT	CSVETGGNEKLFF
TRBV10-1	15	.	TRBJ1-4	TRBD1	TGCGCCAGGCGGGACAGGGATACTACTAATGAAAAACTGTTTTTT	CARRDRDTTNEKLFF
TRBV7-3	14	.	TRBJ2-6	.	TGTGCCAGCAGCCCTCGGACGGGGGCCAACGTCCTGACTTTC	CASSPRTGANVLTF
TRBV7-9	13	.	TRBJ1-2	.	TGTGCCAGCAGCTTGCGGCAGAACTATGGCTACACCTTC	CASSLRQNYGYTF
TRBV6-5	13	.	TRBJ2-3	.	TGTGCCAGCGGGCGGGACACAACAGATACGCAGTATTTT	CASGRDTTDTQYF
TRBV6-1	14	.	TRBJ2-3	TRBD1	TGTGCCAGCAGTGAATCCCAGGGGGCGGATACGCAGTATTTT	CASSESQGADTQYF
TRBV27	13	.	TRBJ1-5	.	TGTGCCAGCAGGGACACCATCAATCAGCCCCAGCATTTT	CASRDTINQPQHF
TRBV15	14	.	TRBJ1-3	.	TGTGCCACCAGTCGGCAGGGGTCTGGAAACACCATATATTTT	CATSRQGSGNTIYF
TRBV2	15	.	TRBJ2-5	.	TGTGCCACCCTGAATTATAGGGCAAGGGAAGAGACCCAGTACTTC	CATLNYRAREETQYF
TRBV6-5	13	.	TRBJ1-1	.	TGTGCCAGCAGTTACGAAAGGAGCACTGAAGCTTTCTTT	CASSYERSTEAFF